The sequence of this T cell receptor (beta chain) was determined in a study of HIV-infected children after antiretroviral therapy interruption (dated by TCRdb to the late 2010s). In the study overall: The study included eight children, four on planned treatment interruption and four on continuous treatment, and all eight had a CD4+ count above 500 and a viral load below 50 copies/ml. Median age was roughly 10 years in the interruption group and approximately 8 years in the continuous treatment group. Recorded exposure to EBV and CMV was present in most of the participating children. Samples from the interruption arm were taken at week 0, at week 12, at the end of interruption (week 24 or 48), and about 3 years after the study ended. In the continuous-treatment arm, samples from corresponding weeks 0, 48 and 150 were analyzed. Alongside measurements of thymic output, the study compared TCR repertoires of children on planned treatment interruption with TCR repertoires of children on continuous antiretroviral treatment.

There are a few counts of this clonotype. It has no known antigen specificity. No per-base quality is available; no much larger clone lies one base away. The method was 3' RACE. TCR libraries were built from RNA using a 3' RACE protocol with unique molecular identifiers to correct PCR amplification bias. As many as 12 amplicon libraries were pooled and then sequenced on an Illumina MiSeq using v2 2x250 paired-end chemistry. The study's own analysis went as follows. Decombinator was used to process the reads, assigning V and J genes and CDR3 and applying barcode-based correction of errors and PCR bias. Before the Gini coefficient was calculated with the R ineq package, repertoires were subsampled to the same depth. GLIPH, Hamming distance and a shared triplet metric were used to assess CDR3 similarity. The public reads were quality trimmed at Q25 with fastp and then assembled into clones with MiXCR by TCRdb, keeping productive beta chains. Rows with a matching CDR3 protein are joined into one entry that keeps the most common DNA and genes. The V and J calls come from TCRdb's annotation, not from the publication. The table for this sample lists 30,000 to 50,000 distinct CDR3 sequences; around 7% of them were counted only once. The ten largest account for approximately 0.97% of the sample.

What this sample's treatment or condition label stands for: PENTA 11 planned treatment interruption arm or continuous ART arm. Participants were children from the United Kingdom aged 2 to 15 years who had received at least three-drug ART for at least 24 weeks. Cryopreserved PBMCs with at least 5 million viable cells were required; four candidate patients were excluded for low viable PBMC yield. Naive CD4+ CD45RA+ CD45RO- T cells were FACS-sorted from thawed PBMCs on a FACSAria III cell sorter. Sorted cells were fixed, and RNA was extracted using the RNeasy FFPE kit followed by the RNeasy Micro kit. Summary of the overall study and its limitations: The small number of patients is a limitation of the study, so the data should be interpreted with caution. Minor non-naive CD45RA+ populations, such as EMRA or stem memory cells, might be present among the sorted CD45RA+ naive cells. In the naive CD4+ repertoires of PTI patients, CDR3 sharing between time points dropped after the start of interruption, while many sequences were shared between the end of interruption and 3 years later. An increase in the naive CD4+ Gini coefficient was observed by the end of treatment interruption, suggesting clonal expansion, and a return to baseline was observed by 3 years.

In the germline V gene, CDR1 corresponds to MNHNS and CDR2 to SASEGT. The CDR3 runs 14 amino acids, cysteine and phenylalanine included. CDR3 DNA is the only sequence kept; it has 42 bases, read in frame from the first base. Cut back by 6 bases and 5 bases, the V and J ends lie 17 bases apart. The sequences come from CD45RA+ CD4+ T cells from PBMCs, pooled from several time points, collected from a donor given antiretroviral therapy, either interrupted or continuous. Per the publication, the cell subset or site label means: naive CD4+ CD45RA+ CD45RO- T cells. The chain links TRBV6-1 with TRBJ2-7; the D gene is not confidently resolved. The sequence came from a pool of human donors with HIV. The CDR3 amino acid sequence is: CASRLASWSDEQYF. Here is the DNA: TGTGCCAGCAGGCTGGCATCATGGAGCGACGAGCAGTACTTC.